The 12 T cell receptor beta chains below all came from one sample that was sequenced in a study of T cells in Graves' hyperthyroidism and ophthalmopathy. Amplified regions were TCR beta CDR3 sequences from RNA transcripts. A first-round RT-PCR of the TCR CDR3 used the HTBI primer set. TCRdb processed the multiplex PCR reads anew with MiXCR; each CDR3 protein has one entry. This table holds around 760,000 distinct CDR3 sequences, approximately 36% found once. The specimen sequenced was blood. The source of these receptors is a woman aged 40 to 50 with Graves' hyperthyroidism.

The chain carries TRBV2 and TRBJ1-1; no reliable D call. The CDR3 spans 9 residues. In germline, CDR1 is SNHLY, CDR2 FYNNEI. The V end was cut by 8 bases, the J end by 8 bases, with 6 bases between. The CDR3 is CASGKEAFF. The CDR3 nucleotides read TGTGCCAGCGGTAAGGAAGCTTTCTTT. The full variable domain, with the rest looked up from reference TRBV2 and TRBJ1-1, is EPEVTQTPSHQVTQMGQEVILRCVPISNHLYFYWYRQILGQKVEFLVSFYNNEISEKSEIFDDQFSVERPDGSNFTLKIRSTKLEDSAMYFCASGKEAFFGQGTRLTVV.

Concerning this clonotype: The junction shows a germline mismatch at one end, possibly a read error. V usage is TRBV5-1 and J usage is TRBJ2-2; D is perhaps TRBD1 (6 bases). The germline CDR1 and CDR2 sequences are SGHRS and YFSETQ. The CDR3 totals 13 residues. As DNA, the CDR3 is TGCGCCAGCAGCTTGGAGGGGGTGGGGGAGCAGTTTTTT. This encodes CASSLEGVGEQFF.

The CDR3 sequence: CASSYFSGRAYEQYF. DNA for the CDR3: TGTGCCAGCAGTTACTTTAGCGGGAGGGCCTACGAGCAGTACTTC. The V gene is TRBV6-5, the J gene TRBJ2-7; 11 bases line up with TRBD2. V shed 1 base and J 2 bases; nucleotides not matched to a gene: 1. CDR1 MNHEY and CDR2 SVGAGI come from the germline V gene. The CDR3 runs 15 residues.

This clonotype was found many times. The chain employs TRBV10-3 and TRBJ1-6; the D is unclear. The CDR3 spans 13 residues. With 2 bases removed from V and 10 bases from J, the gap between germline ends came to 9 bases. Germline V gene lookup returns CDR1 ENHRY and CDR2 SYGVKD. As DNA, the CDR3 is TGTGCCATCAGTGAGCTACCCAACTCACCCCTCCACTTT. Translation: CAISELPNSPLHF.

The chain joins TRBV28 to TRBJ2-7; TRBD1 might be the D (7 bases). The CDR3 runs 16 residues. Germline V CDR1 and CDR2: MDHEN, SYDVKM. Trimming removed 0 bases at V and 2 bases at J, with 14 bases between. In DNA, the CDR3 is TGTGCCAGCAGTTTATGGGGGGGACAGCGACCCTACGAGCAGTACTTC. Residues: CASSLWGGQRPYEQYF.

In this sample, this clonotype turned up a few times. This sequence joins TRBV20-1 and TRBJ1-1; 9 bases align to TRBD1. From germline, CDR1 is DFQATT and CDR2 SNEGSKA (reference sequence). The V gene end was trimmed by 2 bases and the J gene end by 3 bases; junction bases not matched to a gene: 4. This CDR3 has 14 residues. Here the CDR3 reads CSARTGGMDTEAFF. Here the CDR3 DNA reads TGCAGTGCTAGAACAGGGGGCATGGACACTGAAGCTTTCTTT.

This clonotype has a handful of counts. The genes are TRBV9 and TRBJ1-1; D ambiguous. Deletions cut 2 bases from V and 0 bases from J, with 8 bases between. CDR1 SGDLS and CDR2 YYNGEE come from the germline V gene. The CDR3 sequence is 14 residues long. The CDR3 DNA sequence: TGTGCCAGCAGCGTCGACATATTGAACACTGAAGCTTTCTTT. Translating gives CASSVDILNTEAFF.

This chain connects TRBV6-1 to TRBJ2-2, with a tentative D call TRBD2 (6 bases). V shed 6 bases and J shed 4 bases, with 15 bases lying between them. The germline V gene has CDR1 MNHNS and CDR2 SASEGT. The CDR3 runs to 15 residues. In DNA, the CDR3 is TGTGCCAGCAGGGGTGGAGGGCCAGGCACCGGGGAGCTGTTTTTT. Translated, it gives CASRGGGPGTGELFF.

This clonotype was observed a few times. This chain connects TRBV20-1 to TRBJ2-7, with TRBD1 identical over 7 bases. Trimming cost V 1 base and J 3 bases; bases outside gene matches: 9. Germline V gene data show CDR1 as DFQATT and CDR2 as SNEGSKA (reference sequence). The CDR3 contains 15 residues. CDR3 DNA: TGCAGTGCTAGAGCGACAGGGTATCCCATCTACGAGCAGTACTTC. Its protein is CSARATGYPIYEQYF.

The chain joins TRBV12-3 or TRBV12-4 to TRBJ2-7; maybe TRBD1 (5 bases). This CDR3 comprises 14 residues. Trimming shortened V by 6 bases and J by 0 bases, and 12 bases separated the two germline ends. CDR3 in amino acids: CASSPTDNSYEQYF. Written as DNA, the CDR3 is TGTGCCAGCAGCCCGACAGATAACTCCTACGAGCAGTACTTC.

This clonotype has at least ten counts. The rearrangement uses TRBV29-1 and TRBJ2-2; D remains unclear. The germline gives CDR1 SQVTM, CDR2 ANQGSEA. CDR3 length equals 12 residues. V lost 4 bases to trimming and J lost 1 base, with 4 bases between them. CDR3 in DNA: TGCAGCGTTGCCATGAACACCGGGGAGCTGTTTTTT. Translated: CSVAMNTGELFF.

V and J are TRBV6-5 and TRBJ2-7; 8 bases line up with TRBD1. The germline V gene has CDR1 MNHEY and CDR2 SVGAGI. The CDR3 sequence is 15 residues long. The junction had 5 bases not matched to a gene; V was cut back by 0 bases and J by 4 bases. CDR3 sequence (DNA): TGTGCCAGCAGTTACTCTGGACAGGGCCAATACGAGCAGTACTTC. Translated, it gives CASSYSGQGQYEQYF.